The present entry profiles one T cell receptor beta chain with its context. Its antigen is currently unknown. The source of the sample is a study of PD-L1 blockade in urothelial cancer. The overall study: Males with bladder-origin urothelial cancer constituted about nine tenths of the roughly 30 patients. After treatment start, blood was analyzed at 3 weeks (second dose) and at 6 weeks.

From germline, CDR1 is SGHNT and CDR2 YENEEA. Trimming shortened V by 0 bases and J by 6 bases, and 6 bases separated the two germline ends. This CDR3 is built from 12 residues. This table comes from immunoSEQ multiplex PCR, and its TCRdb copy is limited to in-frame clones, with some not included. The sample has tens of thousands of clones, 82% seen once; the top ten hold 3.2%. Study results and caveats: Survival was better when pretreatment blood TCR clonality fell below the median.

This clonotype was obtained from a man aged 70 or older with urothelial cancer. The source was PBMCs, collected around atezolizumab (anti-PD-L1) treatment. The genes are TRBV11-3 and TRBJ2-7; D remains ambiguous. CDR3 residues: CASSLDSSEQYF. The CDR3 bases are TGTGCCAGCAGCTTAGATTCTAGCGAGCAGTACTTC.